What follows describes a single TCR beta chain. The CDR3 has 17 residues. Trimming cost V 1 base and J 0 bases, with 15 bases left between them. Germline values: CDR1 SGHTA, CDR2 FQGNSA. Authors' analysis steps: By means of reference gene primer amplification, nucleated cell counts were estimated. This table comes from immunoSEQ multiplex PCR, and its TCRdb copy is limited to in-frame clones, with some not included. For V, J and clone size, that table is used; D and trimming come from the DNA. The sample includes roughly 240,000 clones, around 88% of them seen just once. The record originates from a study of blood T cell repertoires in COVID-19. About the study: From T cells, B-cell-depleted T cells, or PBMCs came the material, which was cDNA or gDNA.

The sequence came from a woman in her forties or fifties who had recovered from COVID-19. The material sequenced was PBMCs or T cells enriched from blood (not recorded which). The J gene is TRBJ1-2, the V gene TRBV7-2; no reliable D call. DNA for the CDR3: TGTGCCAGCAGCTTAGGTTCTACGGGAGGGTCTAACTATGGCTACACCTTC. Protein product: CASSLGSTGGSNYGYTF.